One TCR beta chain is described in this entry. The sample comes from a study of cytomegalovirus exposure and HLA in healthy donors. The CDR3 is 16 residues long. Germline V lookup: CDR1 SGHAT, CDR2 FQNNGV. V was cut by 5 bases and J by 1 base, with 18 bases left in between. PCR was performed using 60 Vbeta and 13 Jbeta primers. The data were produced by immunoSEQ multiplex PCR, yet TCRdb's version contains in-frame clones alone and is incomplete. Among 130,000 to 150,000 clones listed, approximately 82% were seen once. The clonotype was recovered from a woman aged 55-70 years in good health and CMV-seropositive. The chain has TRBV11-2 and TRBJ2-7; perhaps TRBD1 as D (7 bases). Sequencing was performed on PBMCs. The DNA of the CDR3 is TGTGCCAGCAGCCCACGGTGGGGGGACAGATCCTACGAGCAGTACTTC. Its translation: CASSPRWGDRSYEQYF.